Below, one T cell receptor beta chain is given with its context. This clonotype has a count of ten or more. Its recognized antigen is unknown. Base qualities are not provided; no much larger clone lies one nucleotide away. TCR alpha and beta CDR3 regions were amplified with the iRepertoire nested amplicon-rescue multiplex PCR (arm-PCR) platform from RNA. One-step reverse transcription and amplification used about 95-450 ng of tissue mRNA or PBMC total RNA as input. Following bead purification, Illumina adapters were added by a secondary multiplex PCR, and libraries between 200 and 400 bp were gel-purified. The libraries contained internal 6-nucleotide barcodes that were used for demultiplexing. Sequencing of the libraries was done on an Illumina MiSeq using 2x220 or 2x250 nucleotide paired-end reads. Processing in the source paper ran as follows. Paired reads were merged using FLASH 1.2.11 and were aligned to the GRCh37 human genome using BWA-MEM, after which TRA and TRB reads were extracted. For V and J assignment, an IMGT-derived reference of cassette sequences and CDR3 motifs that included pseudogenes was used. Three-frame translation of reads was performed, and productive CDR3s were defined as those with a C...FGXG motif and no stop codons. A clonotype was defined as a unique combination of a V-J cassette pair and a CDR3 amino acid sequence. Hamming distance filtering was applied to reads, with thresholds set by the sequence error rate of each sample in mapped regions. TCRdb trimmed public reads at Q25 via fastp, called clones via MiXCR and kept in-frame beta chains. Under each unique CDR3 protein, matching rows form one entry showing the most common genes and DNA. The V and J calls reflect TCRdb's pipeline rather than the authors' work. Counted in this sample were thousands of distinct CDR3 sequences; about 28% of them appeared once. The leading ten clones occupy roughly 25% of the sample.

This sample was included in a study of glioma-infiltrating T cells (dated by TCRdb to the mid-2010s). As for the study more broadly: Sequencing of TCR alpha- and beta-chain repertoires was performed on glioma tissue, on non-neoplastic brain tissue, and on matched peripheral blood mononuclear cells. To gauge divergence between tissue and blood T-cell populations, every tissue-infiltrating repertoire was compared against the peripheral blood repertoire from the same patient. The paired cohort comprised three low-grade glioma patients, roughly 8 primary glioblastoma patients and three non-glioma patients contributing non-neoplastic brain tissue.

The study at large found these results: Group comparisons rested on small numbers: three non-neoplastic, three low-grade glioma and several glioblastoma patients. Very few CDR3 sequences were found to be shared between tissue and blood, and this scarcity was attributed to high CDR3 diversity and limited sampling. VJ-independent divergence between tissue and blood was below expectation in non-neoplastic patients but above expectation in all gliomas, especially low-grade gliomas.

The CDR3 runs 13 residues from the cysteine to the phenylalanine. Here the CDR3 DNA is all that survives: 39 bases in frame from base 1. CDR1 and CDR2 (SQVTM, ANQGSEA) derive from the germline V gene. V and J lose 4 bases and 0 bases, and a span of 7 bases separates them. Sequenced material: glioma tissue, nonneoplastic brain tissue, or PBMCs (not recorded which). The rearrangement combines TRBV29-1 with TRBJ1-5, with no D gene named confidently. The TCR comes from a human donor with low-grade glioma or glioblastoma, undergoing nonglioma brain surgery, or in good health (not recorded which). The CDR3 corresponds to CSVGTDSNQPQHF. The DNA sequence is TGCAGCGTTGGAACGGATAGCAATCAGCCCCAGCATTTT.